The following is a T cell receptor (beta chain) sequence with its context. Germline lookup yields CDR1 SGDLS and CDR2 YYNGEE. This CDR3 has 13 amino acids. The V and J ends lost 2 bases and 6 bases respectively, with 9 bases between them. The entry originates in a study of blood T cell repertoires in COVID-19. Study-wide context: COVID-19 samples from acute and convalescent phases originated in the United States, Italy and Spain.

Participants were aged 18 to 89 years from around 26 US areas. Clinical history reported by participants formed the basis on which cohorts were assigned. The data were produced by immunoSEQ multiplex PCR, yet TCRdb's version contains in-frame clones alone and is incomplete. The table has 100,000 to 150,000 clones, about 80% seen once. The genes are TRBV9 and TRBJ1-5; D not certain. This clonotype originated in a man between 40 and 49 years old with acute COVID-19. The source material was PBMCs or T cells enriched from blood (not recorded which). CDR3: CASSVGAGQPQHF. The CDR3 region has the DNA TGTGCCAGCAGCGTTGGCGCAGGTCAGCCCCAGCATTTT. Full variable domain (missing parts from reference TRBV9 and TRBJ1-5): DSGVTQTPKHLITATGQRVTLRCSPRSGDLSVYWYQQSLDQGLQFLIQYYNGEERAKGNILERFSAQQFPDLHSELNLSSLELGDSALYFCASSVGAGQPQHFGDGTRLSIL.